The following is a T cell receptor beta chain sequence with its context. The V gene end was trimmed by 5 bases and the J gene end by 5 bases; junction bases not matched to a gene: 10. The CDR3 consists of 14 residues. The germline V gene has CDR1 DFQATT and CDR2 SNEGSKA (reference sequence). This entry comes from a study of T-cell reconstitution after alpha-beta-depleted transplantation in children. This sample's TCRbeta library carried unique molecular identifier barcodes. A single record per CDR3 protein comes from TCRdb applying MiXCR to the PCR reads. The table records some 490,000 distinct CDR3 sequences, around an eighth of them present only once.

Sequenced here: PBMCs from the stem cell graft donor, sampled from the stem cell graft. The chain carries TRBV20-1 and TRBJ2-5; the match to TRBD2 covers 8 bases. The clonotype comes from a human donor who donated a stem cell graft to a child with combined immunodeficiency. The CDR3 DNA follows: TGCAGTGCTCACTGGAGCGGGGGCCTGGAGACCCAGTACTTC. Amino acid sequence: CSAHWSGGLETQYF.